The rows below give T cell receptor beta chains drawn from one sample of a study of PD-1 blockade in classical Hodgkin lymphoma. The data were produced by immunoSEQ multiplex PCR, yet TCRdb's version contains in-frame clones alone and is incomplete. Among some 35,000 clones listed, 90% were seen once. The specimen was CD4+ T cells from blood, collected at baseline. These receptors were obtained from a human donor with classical Hodgkin lymphoma. CDR3s include the opening cysteine and the closing phenylalanine or tryptophan. The order of the fields is CDR3 length, clone size, J gene, D gene, V gene, CDR3 protein, CDR3 DNA. A D gene is named only where the DNA matches it firmly. Clone size is given for some rows only: seen once, a few or many times, or a class if the clone is expanded.

>18|-|TRBJ2-3|TRBD2|TRBV19
CASSPAPLAGGPTDTQYF
TGTGCCAGTAGTCCTGCCCCTCTAGCGGGAGGGCCGACAGATACGCAGTATTTT
>16|-|TRBJ2-2|-|TRBV18
CASSPARDANTGELFF
TGTGCCAGCTCACCCGCGCGGGACGCGAACACCGGGGAGCTGTTTTTT
>18|-|TRBJ1-1|TRBD1|TRBV2
CATLFRGQGAEGNTEAFF
TGTGCCACACTCTTCCGGGGACAGGGGGCAGAGGGGAACACTGAAGCTTTCTTT
>14|-|TRBJ1-2|-|TRBV30
CAWSPTGPPGGYTF
TGTGCCTGGAGTCCGACAGGACCCCCCGGGGGCTACACCTTC
>11|-|TRBJ2-7|-|TRBV28
CASSFSREQYF
TGTGCCAGCAGTTTTAGCAGGGAGCAGTACTTC
>16|-|TRBJ2-4|-|TRBV21-1
CASSKERPVGQNIQYF
TGTGCCAGCAGCAAAGAGAGGCCTGTAGGGCAAAACATTCAGTACTTC
>17|once|TRBJ1-2|-|TRBV5-1
CASSLEAGTPILYGYTF
TGCGCCAGCAGCTTGGAAGCCGGGACACCGATCCTCTATGGCTACACCTTC
>13|-|TRBJ1-2|-|TRBV6-1
CATRGGLSYGYTF
TGTGCCACCAGAGGGGGGCTTAGCTATGGCTACACCTTC
>15|-|TRBJ2-1|TRBD1|TRBV19
CASSIVQGLFVEQFF
TGTGCCAGTAGTATAGTACAGGGGTTGTTCGTTGAGCAGTTCTTC
>15|-|TRBJ1-2|-|TRBV21-1
CASSKVGGSDYGYTF
TGTGCCAGCAGCAAAGTCGGGGGTTCGGACTATGGCTACACCTTC
>12|-|TRBJ2-3|-|TRBV2
CASRQEGIAQYF
TGTGCCAGCCGACAGGAGGGAATAGCGCAGTATTTT
>17|-|TRBJ2-7|TRBD2|TRBV7-2
CASSLVGTSGTGNEQYF
TGTGCCAGCAGCTTAGTCGGGACTAGCGGGACGGGGAACGAGCAGTACTTC
>16|-|TRBJ2-2|-|TRBV4-2
CASSQEQAEYTGELFF
TGTGCCAGCAGCCAAGAACAAGCGGAGTACACCGGGGAGCTGTTTTTT
>15|-|TRBJ1-2|-|TRBV28
CASSLMPATNYGYTF
TGTGCCAGCAGTTTGATGCCAGCTACTAACTATGGCTACACCTTC
>15|once|TRBJ2-1|TRBD1|TRBV7-8
CASSVPGTGNNEQFF
TGTGCCAGCAGCGTACCCGGGACAGGGAACAATGAGCAGTTCTTC
>13|-|TRBJ1-5|-|TRBV10-2
CASSRQSNQPQHF
TGCGCCAGCAGTCGACAGTCTAATCAGCCCCAGCATTTT
>14|-|TRBJ1-1|-|TRBV10-1
CASSVGASNTEAFF
TGCGCCAGCAGTGTTGGGGCGTCGAACACTGAAGCTTTCTTT
>15|-|TRBJ2-7|TRBD2|TRBV5-1
CASSVTSGGSYEQYF
TGCGCCAGCAGCGTGACTAGCGGGGGGAGTTACGAGCAGTACTTC
>15|-|TRBJ1-2|TRBD1|TRBV10-3
CAISGGQGERSGYTF
TGTGCCATCAGTGGTGGACAGGGGGAAAGGAGTGGCTACACCTTC
>13|-|TRBJ2-7|-|TRBV14
CASRGGGTYEQYF
TGTGCCAGCAGGGGCGGAGGGACCTACGAGCAGTACTTC
>11|-|TRBJ1-1|-|TRBV6-5
CASSYGPEAFF
TGTGCCAGCAGTTACGGCCCCGAAGCTTTCTTT
>14|-|TRBJ2-1|-|TRBV11-2
CASSSLTHAGEQFF
TGTGCCAGCAGCTCCTTGACTCACGCGGGTGAGCAGTTCTTC
>14|-|TRBJ1-2|TRBD1|TRBV9
CASSVETGGYGYTF
TGTGCCAGCAGCGTAGAGACAGGGGGCTATGGCTACACCTTC
>13|-|TRBJ2-1|-|TRBV9
CASSVDLGAAQFF
TGTGCCAGCAGCGTAGATTTGGGGGCAGCACAGTTCTTC
>15|-|TRBJ2-7|TRBD1|TRBV6-1
CASSGQDRVTYEQYF
TGTGCCAGCAGTGGCCAGGACAGGGTGACCTACGAGCAGTACTTC
>17|-|TRBJ2-2|TRBD2|TRBV7-7
CASSIGTSGTPPGELFF
TGTGCTAGCAGCATTGGGACTAGCGGGACCCCCCCCGGGGAGCTGTTTTTT
>15|-|TRBJ2-7|-|TRBV7-2
CASSFSGISSYEQYF
TGTGCCAGCAGCTTCAGCGGAATTAGCTCCTACGAGCAGTACTTC
>15|-|TRBJ2-1|-|TRBV7-9
CASSGLAGGYNEQFF
TGTGCCAGCAGCGGTCTAGCCGGAGGCTACAATGAGCAGTTCTTC
>15|-|TRBJ1-5|-|TRBV7-8
CASSLGGGVDQPQHF
TGTGCCAGCAGCTTAGGGGGAGGGGTGGATCAGCCCCAGCATTTT
>16|-|TRBJ2-7|TRBD1|TRBV5-1
CASSLYASRGLYEQYF
TGCGCCAGCAGCTTGTATGCGAGCAGGGGGCTTTACGAGCAGTACTTC
>15|-|TRBJ1-1|-|TRBV18
CASSPLDRLNTEAFF
TGTGCCAGCTCACCACTGGACAGATTGAACACTGAAGCTTTCTTT
>15|-|TRBJ1-2|-|TRBV30
CAWSVRRSVSYGYTF
TGTGCCTGGAGTGTCCGGAGGTCCGTTTCCTATGGCTACACCTTC